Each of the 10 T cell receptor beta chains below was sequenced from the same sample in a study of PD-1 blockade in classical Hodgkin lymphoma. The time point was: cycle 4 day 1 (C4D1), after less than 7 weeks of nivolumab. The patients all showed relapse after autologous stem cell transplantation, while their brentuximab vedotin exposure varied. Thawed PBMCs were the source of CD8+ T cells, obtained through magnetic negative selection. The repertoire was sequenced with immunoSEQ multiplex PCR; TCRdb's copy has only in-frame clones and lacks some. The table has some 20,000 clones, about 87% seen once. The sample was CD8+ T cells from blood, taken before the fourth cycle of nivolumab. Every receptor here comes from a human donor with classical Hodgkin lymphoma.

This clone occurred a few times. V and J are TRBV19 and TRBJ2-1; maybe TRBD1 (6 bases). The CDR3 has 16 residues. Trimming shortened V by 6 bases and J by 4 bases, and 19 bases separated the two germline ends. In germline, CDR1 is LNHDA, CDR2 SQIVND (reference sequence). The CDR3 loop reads CASRTKAGAYYNEQFF. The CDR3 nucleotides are TGTGCCAGTAGAACTAAAGCAGGGGCCTATTACAATGAGCAGTTCTTC.

The CDR3: CAMGRGQGTYEQYF. The CDR3 nucleotides are TGTGCCATGGGGAGGGGACAGGGGACCTACGAGCAGTACTTC. The V and J genes are TRBV10-3 and TRBJ2-7; 10 bases fit TRBD1. Germline trimming cut 9 bases from V and 2 bases from J; bases unmatched to any gene: 7. Germline V gene data show CDR1 as ENHRY and CDR2 as SYGVKD. The CDR3 length is 14 residues.

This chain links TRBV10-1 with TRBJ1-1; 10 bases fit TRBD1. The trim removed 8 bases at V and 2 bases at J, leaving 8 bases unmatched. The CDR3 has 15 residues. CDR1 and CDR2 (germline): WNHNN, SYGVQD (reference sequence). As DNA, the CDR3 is TGCGCCAGCCGATCTCGGACAGGGGGAAACACTGAAGCTTTCTTT. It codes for CASRSRTGGNTEAFF.

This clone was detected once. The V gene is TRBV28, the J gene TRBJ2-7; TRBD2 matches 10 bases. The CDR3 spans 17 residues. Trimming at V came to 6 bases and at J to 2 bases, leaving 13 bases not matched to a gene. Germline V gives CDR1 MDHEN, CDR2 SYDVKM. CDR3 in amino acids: CASSSLFSGTSAYEQYF. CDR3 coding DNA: TGTGCCAGCAGCTCCCTCTTTTCCGGGACTAGCGCCTACGAGCAGTACTTC.

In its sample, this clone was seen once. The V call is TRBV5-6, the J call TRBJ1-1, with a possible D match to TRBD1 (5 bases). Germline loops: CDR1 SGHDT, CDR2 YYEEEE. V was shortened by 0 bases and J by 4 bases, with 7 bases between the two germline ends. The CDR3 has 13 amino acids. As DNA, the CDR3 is TGTGCCAGCAGCTTGGGGGGGAGCACTGAAGCTTTCTTT. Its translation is CASSLGGSTEAFF.

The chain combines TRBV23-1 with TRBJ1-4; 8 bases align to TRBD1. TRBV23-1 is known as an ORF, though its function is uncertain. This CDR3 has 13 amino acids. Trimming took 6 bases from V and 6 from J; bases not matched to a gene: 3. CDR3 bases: TGCGCCAGCAGGAGGGGACAGGATGAAAAACTGTTTTTT. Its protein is CASRRGQDEKLFF.

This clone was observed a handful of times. This chain's CDR3 is CSARVEREQFF. The CDR3 DNA reads as TGCAGTGCTAGAGTCGAGCGGGAGCAGTTCTTC. The V call is TRBV20-1, the J call TRBJ2-1, with D tentatively TRBD2 (5 bases). CDR3 size: 11 residues. The germline CDR1 and CDR2 sequences are DFQATT and SNEGSKA (reference sequence). V was cut by 1 base and J by 10 bases, with 8 bases left in between.

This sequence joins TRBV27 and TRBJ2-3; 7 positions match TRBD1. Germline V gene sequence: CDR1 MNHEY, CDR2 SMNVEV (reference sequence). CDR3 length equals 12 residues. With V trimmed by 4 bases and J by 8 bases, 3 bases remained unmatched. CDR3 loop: CASSSRGSTQYF. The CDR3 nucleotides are TGTGCCAGCAGTTCCAGGGGGAGTACGCAGTATTTT.

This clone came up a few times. CDR3 loop: CASSGPTVLLYGYTF. In DNA form, the CDR3 reads TGTGCCAGCAGTGGCCCGACAGTGCTCCTCTATGGCTACACCTTC. The V call is TRBV28, the J call TRBJ1-2; a weak D match, TRBD1 (5 bases). The CDR3 is made up of 15 amino acids. Germline assignment: CDR1 MDHEN and CDR2 SYDVKM. The V and J ends lost 5 bases and 4 bases respectively, with 17 bases between them.

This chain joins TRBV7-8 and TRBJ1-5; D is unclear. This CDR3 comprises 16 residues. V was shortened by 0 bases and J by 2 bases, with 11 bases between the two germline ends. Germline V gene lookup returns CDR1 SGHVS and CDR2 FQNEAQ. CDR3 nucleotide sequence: TGTGCCAGCAGCTTAGCGAGGCGAGTGGGCAATCAGCCCCAGCATTTT. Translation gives CASSLARRVGNQPQHF.